Sequencing of this T cell receptor beta chain was carried out in a study of cytomegalovirus exposure and HLA in healthy donors. The PCR made use of 60 Vbeta and 13 Jbeta primers. Only in-frame clones appear in the TCRdb table, and some are missing; sequencing was by immunoSEQ multiplex PCR. The top ten hold more than 3.5% of the sample, which has 120,000 to 150,000 clones, roughly 80% seen once. In regard to this clone: The antigen is not known.

The CDR3 runs 14 residues. From germline, CDR1 is SGHAT and CDR2 FQNNGV. Trimming took off 5 bases at V and 0 bases at J, with 7 bases between the two ends. Study results and caveats: Researchers reported in a later analysis that a missense DCLRE1C variant was tied to TCR beta V- and J-gene trimming.

Sequencing was carried out using PBMCs. V and J are TRBV11-2 and TRBJ1-4; no clear D. This TCR derives from a woman in her forties in good health and CMV-seropositive. CDR3 DNA: TGTGCCAGCAGCCGTCGAGCAACTAATGAAAAACTGTTTTTT. It yields the protein CASSRRATNEKLFF.